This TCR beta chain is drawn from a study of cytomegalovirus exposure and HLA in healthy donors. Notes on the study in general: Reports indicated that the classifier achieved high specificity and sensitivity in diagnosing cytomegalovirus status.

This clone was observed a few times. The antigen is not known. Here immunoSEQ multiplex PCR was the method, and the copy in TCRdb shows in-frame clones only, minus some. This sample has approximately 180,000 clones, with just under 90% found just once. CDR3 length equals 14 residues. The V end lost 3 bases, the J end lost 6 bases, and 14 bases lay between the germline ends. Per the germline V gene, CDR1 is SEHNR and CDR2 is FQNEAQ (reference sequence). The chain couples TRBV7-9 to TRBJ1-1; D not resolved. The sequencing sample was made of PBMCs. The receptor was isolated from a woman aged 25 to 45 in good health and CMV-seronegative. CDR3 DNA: TGTGCCAGCAGCTTGAGCGGAGCCGGGGCTGAAGCTTTCTTT. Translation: CASSLSGAGAEAFF.